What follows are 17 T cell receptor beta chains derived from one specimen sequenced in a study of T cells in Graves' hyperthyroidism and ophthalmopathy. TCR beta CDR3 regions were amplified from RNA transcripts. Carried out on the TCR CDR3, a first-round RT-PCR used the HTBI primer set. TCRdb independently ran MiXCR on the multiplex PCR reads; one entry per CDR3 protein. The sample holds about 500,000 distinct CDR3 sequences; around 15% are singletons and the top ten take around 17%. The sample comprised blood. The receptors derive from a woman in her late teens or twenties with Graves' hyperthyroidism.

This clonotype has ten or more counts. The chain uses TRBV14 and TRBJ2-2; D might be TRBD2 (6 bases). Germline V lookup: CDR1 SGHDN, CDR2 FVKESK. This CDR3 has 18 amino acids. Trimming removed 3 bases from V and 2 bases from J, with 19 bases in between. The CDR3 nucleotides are TGTGCCAGCAGCCACTGGCCTAGCGCCTTTATTAACACCGGGGAGCTGTTTTTT. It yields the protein CASSHWPSAFINTGELFF.

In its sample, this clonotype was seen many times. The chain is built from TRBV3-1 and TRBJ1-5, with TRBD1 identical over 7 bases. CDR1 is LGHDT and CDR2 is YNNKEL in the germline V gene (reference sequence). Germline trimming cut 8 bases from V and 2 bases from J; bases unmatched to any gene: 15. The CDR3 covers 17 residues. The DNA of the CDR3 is TGTGCCAGCCGTACAGGGGTCGGGGGGTCGGGCAATCAGCCCCAGCATTTT. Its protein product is CASRTGVGGSGNQPQHF. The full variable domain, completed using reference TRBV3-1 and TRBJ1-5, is DTAVSQTPKYLVTQMGNDKSIKCEQNLGHDTMYWYKQDSKKFLKIMFSYNNKELIINETVPNRFSPKSPDKAHLNLHINSLELGDSAVYFCASRTGVGGSGNQPQHFGDGTRLSIL.

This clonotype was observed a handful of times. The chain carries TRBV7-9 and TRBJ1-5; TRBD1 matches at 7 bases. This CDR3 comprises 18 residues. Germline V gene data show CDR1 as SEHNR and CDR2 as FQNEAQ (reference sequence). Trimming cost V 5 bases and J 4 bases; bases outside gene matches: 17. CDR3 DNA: TGTGCCAGCAGCACGCGGGACAGCCTGCTTGGGGAGAATCAGCCCCAGCATTTT. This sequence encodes CASSTRDSLLGENQPQHF.

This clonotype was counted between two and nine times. DNA for the CDR3: TGCGCCAGCAGCTTGGTCACGACGGGGGAGACCCAGTACTTC. Encoded protein: CASSLVTTGETQYF. This chain uses TRBV5-1 with TRBJ2-5; tentative D call: TRBD2 (5 bases). The CDR3 runs to 14 residues. CDR1 and CDR2 from the germline V gene are SGHRS and YFSETQ. Trimming stripped 0 bases from V and 5 bases from J, with 11 bases between.

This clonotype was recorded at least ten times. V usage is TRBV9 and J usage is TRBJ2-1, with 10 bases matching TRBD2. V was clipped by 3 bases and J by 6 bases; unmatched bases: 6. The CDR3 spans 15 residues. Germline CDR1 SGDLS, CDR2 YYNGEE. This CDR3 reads CASSATSGDINEQFF. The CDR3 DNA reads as TGTGCCAGCAGCGCTACTAGCGGGGATATCAATGAGCAGTTCTTC.

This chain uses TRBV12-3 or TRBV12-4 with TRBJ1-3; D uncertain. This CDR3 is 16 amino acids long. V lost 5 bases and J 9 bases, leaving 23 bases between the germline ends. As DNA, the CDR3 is TGTGCCAGCAGTCTCTCTCCCGCTGTTGGGGAGACCACCATATATTTT. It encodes CASSLSPAVGETTIYF.

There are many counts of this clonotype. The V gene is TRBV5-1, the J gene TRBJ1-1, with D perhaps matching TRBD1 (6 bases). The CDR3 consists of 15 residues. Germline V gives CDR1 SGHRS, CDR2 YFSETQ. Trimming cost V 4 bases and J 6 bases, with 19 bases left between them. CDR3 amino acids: CASSPPGAGEPEAFF. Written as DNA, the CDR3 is TGCGCCAGCAGCCCTCCTGGGGCAGGGGAACCTGAAGCTTTCTTT.

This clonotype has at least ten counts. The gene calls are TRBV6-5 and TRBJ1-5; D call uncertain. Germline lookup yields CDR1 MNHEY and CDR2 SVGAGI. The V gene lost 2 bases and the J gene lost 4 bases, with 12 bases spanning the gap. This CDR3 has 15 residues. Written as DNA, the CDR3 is TGTGCCAGCAGTTACGATGTAGGAGAAAATCAGCCCCAGCATTTT. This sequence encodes CASSYDVGENQPQHF.

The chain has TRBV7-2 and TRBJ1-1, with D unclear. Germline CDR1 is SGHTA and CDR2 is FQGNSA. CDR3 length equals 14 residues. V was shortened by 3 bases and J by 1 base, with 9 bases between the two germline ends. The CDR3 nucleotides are TGTGCCAGCAGCTTGGACGGGGAGAACACTGAAGCTTTCTTT. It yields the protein CASSLDGENTEAFF.

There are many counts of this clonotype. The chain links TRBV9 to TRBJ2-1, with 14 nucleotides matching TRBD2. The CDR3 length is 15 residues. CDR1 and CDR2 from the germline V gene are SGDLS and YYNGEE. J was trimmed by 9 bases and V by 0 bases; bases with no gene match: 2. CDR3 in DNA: TGTGCCAGCAGCGTAGGGGGACTAGCGGGAGTTGAGCAGTTCTTC. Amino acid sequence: CASSVGGLAGVEQFF.

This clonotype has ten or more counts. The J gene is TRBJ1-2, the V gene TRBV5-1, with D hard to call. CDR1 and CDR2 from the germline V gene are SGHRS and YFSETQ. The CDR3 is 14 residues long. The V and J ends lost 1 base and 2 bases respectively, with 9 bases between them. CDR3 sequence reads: CASSLSPGNYGYTF. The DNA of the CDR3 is TGCGCCAGCAGCTTGTCACCGGGGAACTATGGCTACACCTTC. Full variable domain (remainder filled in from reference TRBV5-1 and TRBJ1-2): KAGVTQTPRYLIKTRGQQVTLSCSPISGHRSVSWYQQTPGQGLQFLFEYFSETQRNKGNFPGRFSGRQFSNSRSEMNVSTLELGDSALYLCASSLSPGNYGYTFGSGTRLTVV.

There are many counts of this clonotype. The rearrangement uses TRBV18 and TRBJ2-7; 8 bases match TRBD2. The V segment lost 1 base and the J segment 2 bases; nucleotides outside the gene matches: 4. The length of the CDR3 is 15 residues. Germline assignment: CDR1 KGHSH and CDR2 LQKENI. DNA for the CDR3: TGTGCCAGCTCACCACGTAGCGGGGAAACCTACGAGCAGTACTTC. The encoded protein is CASSPRSGETYEQYF.

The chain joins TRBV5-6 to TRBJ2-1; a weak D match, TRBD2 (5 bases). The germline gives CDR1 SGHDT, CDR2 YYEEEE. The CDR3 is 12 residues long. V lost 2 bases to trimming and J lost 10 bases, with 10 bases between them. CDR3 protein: CASSFGRDEQFF. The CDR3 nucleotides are TGTGCCAGCAGCTTTGGGAGAGACGAGCAGTTCTTC. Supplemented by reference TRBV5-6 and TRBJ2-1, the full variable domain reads DAGVTQSPTHLIKTRGQQVTLRCSPKSGHDTVSWYQQALGQGPQFIFQYYEEEERQRGNFPDRFSGHQFPNYSSELNVNALLLGDSALYLCASSFGRDEQFFGPGTRLTVL.

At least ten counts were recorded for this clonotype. The CDR3 here is CASSLEVGGAADTEAFF. Here the CDR3 DNA reads TGTGCCAGCAGTTTAGAGGTGGGGGGGGCGGCGGACACTGAAGCTTTCTTT. The chain links TRBV12-3 or TRBV12-4 to TRBJ1-1; tentative D call: TRBD1 (6 bases). V was trimmed by 1 base and J by 3 bases, leaving 18 bases between them. The CDR3 is 17 amino acids.

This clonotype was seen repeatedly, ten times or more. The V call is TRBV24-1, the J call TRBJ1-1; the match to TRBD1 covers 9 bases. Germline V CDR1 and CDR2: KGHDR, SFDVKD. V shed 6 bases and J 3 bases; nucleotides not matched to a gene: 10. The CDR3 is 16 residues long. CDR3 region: CATSPGQGGVDTEAFF. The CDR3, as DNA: TGTGCCACCAGTCCGGGACAGGGCGGAGTGGACACTGAAGCTTTCTTT.

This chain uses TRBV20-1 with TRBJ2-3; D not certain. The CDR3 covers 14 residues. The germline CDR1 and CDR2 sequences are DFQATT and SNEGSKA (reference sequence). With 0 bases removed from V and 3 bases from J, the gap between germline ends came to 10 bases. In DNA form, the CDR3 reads TGCAGTGCTAGAGATATTGGCGCAACAGATACGCAGTATTTT. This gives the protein CSARDIGATDTQYF.

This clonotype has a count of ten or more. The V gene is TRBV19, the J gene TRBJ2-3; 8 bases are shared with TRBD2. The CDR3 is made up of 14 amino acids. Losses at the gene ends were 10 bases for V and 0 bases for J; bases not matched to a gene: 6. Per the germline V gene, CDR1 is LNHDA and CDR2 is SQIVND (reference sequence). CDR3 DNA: TGTGCCACTAGACTAGCGTGGAGCACAGATACGCAGTATTTT. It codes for CATRLAWSTDTQYF.